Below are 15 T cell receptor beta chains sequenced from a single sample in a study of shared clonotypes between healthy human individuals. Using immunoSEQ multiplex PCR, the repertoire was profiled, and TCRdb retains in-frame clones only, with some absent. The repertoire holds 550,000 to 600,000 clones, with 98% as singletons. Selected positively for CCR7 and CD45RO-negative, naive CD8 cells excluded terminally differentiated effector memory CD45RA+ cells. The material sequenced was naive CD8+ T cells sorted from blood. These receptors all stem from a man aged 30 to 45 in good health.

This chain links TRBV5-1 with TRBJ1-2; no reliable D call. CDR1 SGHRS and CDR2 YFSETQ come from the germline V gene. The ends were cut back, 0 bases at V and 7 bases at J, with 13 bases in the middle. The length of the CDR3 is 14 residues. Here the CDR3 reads CASSLEAQTLGYTF. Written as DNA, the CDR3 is TGCGCCAGCAGCTTGGAGGCACAGACTCTTGGCTACACCTTC.

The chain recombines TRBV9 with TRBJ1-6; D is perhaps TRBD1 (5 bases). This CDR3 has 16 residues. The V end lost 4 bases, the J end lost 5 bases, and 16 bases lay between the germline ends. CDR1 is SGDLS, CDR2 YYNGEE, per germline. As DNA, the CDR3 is TGTGCCAGCAGCCCCCAAGCCGGGACTAATAATTCACCCCTCCACTTT. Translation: CASSPQAGTNNSPLHF.

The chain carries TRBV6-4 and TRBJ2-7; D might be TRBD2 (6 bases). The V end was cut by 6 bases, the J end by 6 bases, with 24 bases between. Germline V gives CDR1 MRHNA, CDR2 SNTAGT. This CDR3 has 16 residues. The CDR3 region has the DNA TGTGCCAGCAGACTCGCGCTATCTAGCGTGAAGGTCGAGCAGTACTTC. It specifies CASRLALSSVKVEQYF.

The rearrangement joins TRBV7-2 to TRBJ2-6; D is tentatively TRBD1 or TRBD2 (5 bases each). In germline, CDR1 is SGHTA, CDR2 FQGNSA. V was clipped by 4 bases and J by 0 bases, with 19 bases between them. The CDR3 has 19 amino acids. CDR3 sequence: CASSSLRGAKNSGANVLTF. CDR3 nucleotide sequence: TGTGCCAGCAGCTCTCTCCGAGGGGCCAAAAACTCTGGGGCCAACGTCCTGACTTTC.

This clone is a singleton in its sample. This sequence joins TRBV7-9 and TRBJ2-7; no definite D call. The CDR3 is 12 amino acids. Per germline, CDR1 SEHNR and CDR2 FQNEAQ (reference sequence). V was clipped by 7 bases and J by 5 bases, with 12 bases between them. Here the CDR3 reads CASTRKPNEQYF. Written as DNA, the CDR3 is TGTGCCAGCACGAGGAAGCCCAACGAGCAGTACTTC.

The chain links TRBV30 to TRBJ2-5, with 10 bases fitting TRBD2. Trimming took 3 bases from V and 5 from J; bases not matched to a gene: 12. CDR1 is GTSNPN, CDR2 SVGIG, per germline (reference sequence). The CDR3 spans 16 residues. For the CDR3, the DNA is TGTGCCTGGAGCCCCTCCTGGCTAGCGGGAGTGGAGACCCAGTACTTC. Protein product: CAWSPSWLAGVETQYF.

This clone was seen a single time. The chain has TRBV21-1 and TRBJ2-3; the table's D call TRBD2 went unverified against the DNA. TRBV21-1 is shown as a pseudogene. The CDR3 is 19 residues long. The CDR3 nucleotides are TGTGCCAGCAGCAAAGGTGATGAGCGGGAGGGATCTAGCACAGATACGCAGTATTTT. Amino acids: CASSKGDEREGSSTDTQYF.

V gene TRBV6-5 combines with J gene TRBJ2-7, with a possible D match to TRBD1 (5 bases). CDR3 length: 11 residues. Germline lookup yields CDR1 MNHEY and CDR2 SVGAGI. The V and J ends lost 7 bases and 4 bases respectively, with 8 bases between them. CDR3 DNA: TGTGCCAGCACCCAGGGTTACGAGCAGTACTTC. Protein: CASTQGYEQYF.

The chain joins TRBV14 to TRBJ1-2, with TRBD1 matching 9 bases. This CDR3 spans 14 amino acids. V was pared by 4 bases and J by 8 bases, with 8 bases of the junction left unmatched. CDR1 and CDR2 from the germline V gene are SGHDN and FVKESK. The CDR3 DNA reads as TGTGCCAGCAGCCCCAACCGACAGGGGGAAGGCTACACCTTC. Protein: CASSPNRQGEGYTF. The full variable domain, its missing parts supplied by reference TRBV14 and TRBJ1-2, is EAGVTQFPSHSVIEKGQTVTLRCDPISGHDNLYWYRRVMGKEIKFLLHFVKESKQDESGMPNNRFLAERTGGTYSTLKVQPAELEDSGVYFCASSPNRQGEGYTFGSGTRLTVV.

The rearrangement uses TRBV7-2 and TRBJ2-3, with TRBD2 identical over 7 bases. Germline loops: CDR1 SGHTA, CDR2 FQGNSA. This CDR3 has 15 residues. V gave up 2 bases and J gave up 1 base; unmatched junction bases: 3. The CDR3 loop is CASSLPTSGTDTQYF. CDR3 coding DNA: TGTGCCAGCAGCTTACCTACTAGCGGCACAGATACGCAGTATTTT.

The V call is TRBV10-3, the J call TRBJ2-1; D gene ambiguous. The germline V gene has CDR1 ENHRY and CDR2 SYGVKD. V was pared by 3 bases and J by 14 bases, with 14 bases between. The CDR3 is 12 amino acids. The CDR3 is CAISELGFEEFF. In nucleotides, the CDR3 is TGTGCCATCAGTGAACTCGGTTTCGAGGAGTTCTTC.

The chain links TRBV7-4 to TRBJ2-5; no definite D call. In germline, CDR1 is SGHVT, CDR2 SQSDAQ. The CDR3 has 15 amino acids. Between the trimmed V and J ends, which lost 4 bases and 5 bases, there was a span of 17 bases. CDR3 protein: CASSYWVGRHETQYF. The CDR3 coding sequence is TGTGCCAGCAGCTATTGGGTCGGGCGTCATGAGACCCAGTACTTC.

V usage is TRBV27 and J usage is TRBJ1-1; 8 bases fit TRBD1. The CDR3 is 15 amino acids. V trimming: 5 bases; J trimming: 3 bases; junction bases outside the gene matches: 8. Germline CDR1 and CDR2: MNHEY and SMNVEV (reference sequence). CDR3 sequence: CASSTRQGLDTEAFF. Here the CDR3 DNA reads TGTGCCAGCAGTACAAGACAGGGGCTGGACACTGAAGCTTTCTTT.

CDR3 sequence reads: CSVEDPTGGPSAGELFF. The CDR3 DNA is TGCAGCGTTGAAGATCCGACGGGAGGGCCCTCGGCCGGGGAGCTGTTTTTT. The chain links TRBV29-1 to TRBJ2-2, with 8 bases fitting TRBD2. Unmatched junction bases numbered 12, after V lost 0 bases and J lost 6 bases. There are 17 residues in the CDR3. Germline CDR1 SQVTM, CDR2 ANQGSEA.

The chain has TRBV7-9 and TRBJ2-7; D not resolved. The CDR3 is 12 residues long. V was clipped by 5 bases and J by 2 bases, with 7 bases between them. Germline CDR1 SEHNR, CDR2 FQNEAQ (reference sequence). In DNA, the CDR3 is TGTGCCAGCAGCCCAATCCCCTACGAGCAGTACTTC. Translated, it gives CASSPIPYEQYF.